One and the same sample provided the 4 T cell receptor beta chains below, sequenced in a study of a mutant IDH1 vaccine in newly diagnosed glioma. Using immunoSEQ multiplex PCR, the repertoire was profiled, and TCRdb retains in-frame clones only, with some absent. This sample yields approximately 36,000 clones, of which roughly three quarters are seen a single time; approximately 8.4% belongs to the top ten. Time point noted: baseline, week 1 (first vaccination visit). The treatment: pre-vaccination baseline after standard-of-care therapy. This sample comprised PBMCs, obtained from a glioma patient treated with radiotherapy, temozolomide or both. These receptors were taken from a man aged 40-49 years with glioma. Some clones in this sample may be carry-over from other donors' samples.

This clone was picked up a small number of times. V and J are TRBV30 and TRBJ1-1; 7 nucleotides match TRBD1. Trimming cost V 5 bases and J 0 bases; bases outside gene matches: 3. Germline V CDR1 and CDR2: GTSNPN, SVGIG (reference sequence). The CDR3 covers 13 residues. The CDR3 is CAWGGQLNTEAFF. CDR3 DNA: TGTGCCTGGGGGGGACAGTTGAACACTGAAGCTTTCTTT.

V usage is TRBV5-1 and J usage is TRBJ1-4; D gene ambiguous. There are 14 residues in the CDR3. V was clipped by 0 bases and J by 3 bases, with 6 bases between them. Germline CDR1 SGHRS, CDR2 YFSETQ. The CDR3 protein is CASSLGGPNEKLFF. The CDR3 bases are TGCGCCAGCAGCTTGGGAGGGCCTAATGAAAAACTGTTTTTT.

This chain joins TRBV30 and TRBJ1-1; 8 bases agree with TRBD1. This CDR3 is 14 amino acids long. Germline V gives CDR1 GTSNPN, CDR2 SVGIG (reference sequence). Germline trimming cut 2 bases from V and 1 base from J; bases unmatched to any gene: 3. The CDR3: CAWSRDRQNTEAFF. In DNA form, the CDR3 reads TGTGCCTGGAGTAGGGACAGGCAGAACACTGAAGCTTTCTTT.

The V gene is TRBV2, the J gene TRBJ2-7; D remains unclear. Germline V gene lookup returns CDR1 SNHLY and CDR2 FYNNEI. Trimming pared 2 bases from V and 3 bases from J, leaving 5 bases between. There are 12 residues in the CDR3. In nucleotides, the CDR3 is TGTGCCAGCAGTGAATTGAGCTACGAGCAGTACTTC. Protein product: CASSELSYEQYF.